This T cell receptor beta chain was found in a study of post-analysis software for immune sequencing data. About the research overall: Relapsing-remitting, secondary progressive and progressive-relapsing forms made up the multiple sclerosis disease courses.

Whole-study results and caveats: There was significantly lower normalized Chao1 diversity in multiple sclerosis patients than in controls. Batch-matched samples strongly co-clustered by F measure. Patients used several TRBV segments, including TRBV5-6, TRBV5-1 and TRBV20-1, more often than controls.

Germline CDR1 and CDR2: DFQATT and SNEGSKA (reference sequence). The CDR3 length is 14 residues. The V gene end was trimmed by 1 base and the J gene end by 6 bases; junction bases not matched to a gene: 5. This clonotype was picked up many times. Its antigen is still unknown. Researchers reported that TCR beta cDNA libraries carried unique molecular identifiers. The yield from roughly 1 to 10 million T cells was some 500,000 cDNA molecules in total. One entry per CDR3 protein, called by TCRdb with MiXCR from the PCR reads. The table shows about 540,000 distinct CDR3 sequences, with roughly 34% occurring only once.

This receptor was obtained from a girl aged 2-17 years with multiple sclerosis. This chain uses TRBV20-1 with TRBJ2-1, with TRBD1 matching 8 bases. The sequenced sample was blood. CDR3 sequence (DNA): TGCAGTGCTAGAGGTAGGACAGGGCGCAATGAGCAGTTCTTC. It encodes CSARGRTGRNEQFF.